The next 27 T cell receptor beta chains were all read from a single sample in a study of cytomegalovirus exposure and HLA in healthy donors. This PCR relied on a set of 60 Vbeta primers and 13 Jbeta primers. TCRdb keeps only in-frame clones here, not all; method: immunoSEQ multiplex PCR. The sample consists of about 200,000 clones, approximately 78% of them appearing once. Sequencing input: PBMCs. These receptors were obtained from a woman between 50 and 59 years old in good health and CMV-seropositive.

This chain connects TRBV7-9 to TRBJ2-7; 14 bases fit TRBD2. CDR1 SEHNR and CDR2 FQNEAQ come from the germline V gene (reference sequence). The CDR3 is made up of 15 amino acids. V dropped 5 bases and J dropped 7; count of bases not matched to a gene: 7. The DNA of the CDR3 is TGTGCCAGCAGCCTGGGACTAGCGGGAGTCGCAGAGCAGTACTTC. It specifies CASSLGLAGVAEQYF. Full variable domain (missing parts from reference TRBV7-9 and TRBJ2-7): DTGVSQNPRHKITKRGQNVTFRCDPISEHNRLYWYRQTLGQGPEFLTYFQNEAQLEKSRLLSDRFSAERPKGSFSTLEIQRTEQGDSAMYLCASSLGLAGVAEQYFGPGTRLTVT.

V and J are TRBV13 and TRBJ2-1; 7 nucleotides agree with TRBD2. V was pared by 0 bases and J by 9 bases, with 5 bases of the junction left unmatched. The germline V gene has CDR1 PRHDT and CDR2 FYEKMQ (reference sequence). This CDR3 is built from 14 residues. The CDR3 region is CASSLGGLILEQFF. CDR3 DNA sequence: TGTGCCAGCAGCTTAGGGGGACTAATTCTTGAGCAGTTCTTC.

The sample holds one count of this clone. The chain recombines TRBV18 with TRBJ2-5; weak D call: TRBD2 (6 bases). The CDR3 spans 15 residues. Deletions cut 4 bases from V and 5 bases from J, with 17 bases between. Germline lookup yields CDR1 KGHSH and CDR2 LQKENI. The DNA of the CDR3 is TGTGCCAGCTCACTCCGGGACTCGGGAAGGGAGACCCAGTACTTC. It translates to CASSLRDSGRETQYF.

The chain links TRBV5-1 to TRBJ1-2, with TRBD1 as a possible D gene (5 bases). V shed 2 bases and J shed 2 bases, with 13 bases lying between them. Germline V lookup: CDR1 SGHRS, CDR2 YFSETQ. The length of the CDR3 is 15 residues. This CDR3 is CASSLASQGNYGYTF. The DNA of the CDR3 is TGCGCCAGCAGCTTAGCATCTCAGGGCAACTATGGCTACACCTTC.

V and J are TRBV11-3 and TRBJ1-3; no clear D. CDR3 length equals 14 residues. The V end lost 3 bases, the J end lost 2 bases, and 8 bases lay between the germline ends. The V gene's germline CDR1 is SGHNT and CDR2 YENEEA. In nucleotides, the CDR3 is TGTGCCAGCAGCTTGGCAGGCCCTGGAAACACCATATATTTT. It specifies CASSLAGPGNTIYF.

This chain connects TRBV28 to TRBJ1-3; possible D gene TRBD1, 5 bases. CDR3 length: 13 amino acids. V was cut by 6 bases and J by 4 bases, with 10 bases left in between. From germline, CDR1 is MDHEN and CDR2 SYDVKM. The CDR3 DNA follows: TGTGCCAGCAGATTTCGGACAGGAAACACCATATATTTT. Protein: CASRFRTGNTIYF. Full variable domain (rest looked up from reference TRBV28 and TRBJ1-3): DVKVTQSSRYLVKRTGEKVFLECVQDMDHENMFWYRQDPGLGLRLIYFSYDVKMKEKGDIPEGYSVSREKKERFSLILESASTNQTSMYLCASRFRTGNTIYFGEGSWLTVV.

CDR3 sequence (DNA): TGTGCCAGCAGTAGGTCGCCGTCCCCGGAGGAGACCCAGTACTTC. Amino acid sequence: CASSRSPSPEETQYF. The rearrangement joins TRBV2 to TRBJ2-5, with D unresolved. With 5 bases removed from V and 5 bases from J, the gap between germline ends came to 18 bases. Germline-derived CDR1 and CDR2 are SNHLY and FYNNEI. The length of the CDR3 is 15 residues. The full variable domain, in which reference TRBV2 and TRBJ2-5 provide the parts outside the CDR3, is EPEVTQTPSHQVTQMGQEVILRCVPISNHLYFYWYRQILGQKVEFLVSFYNNEISEKSEIFDDQFSVERPDGSNFTLKIRSTKLEDSAMYFCASSRSPSPEETQYFGPGTRLLVL.

The chain links TRBV5-1 to TRBJ1-2; TRBD1 agrees at 7 bases. CDR3 length: 13 residues. V was clipped by 2 bases and J by 7 bases; unmatched bases: 5. The germline CDR1 and CDR2 sequences are SGHRS and YFSETQ. CDR3 DNA sequence: TGCGCCAGCAGCTTCGGGGACAGTGGTGGCTACACCTTC. It encodes CASSFGDSGGYTF.

The chain employs TRBV21-1 and TRBJ1-1; the table's D gene call, TRBD1, was not cross checked with the DNA. TRBV21-1 is shown as a pseudogene. CDR3 length: 15 residues. CDR3 amino acids: CASSRGFRGNTEAFF. Here the CDR3 DNA reads TGTGCCAGCAGCAGAGGTTTCAGGGGGAACACTGAAGCTTTCTTT.

V usage is TRBV27 and J usage is TRBJ2-7, with TRBD2 identical over 14 bases. The CDR3 sequence is 18 residues long. The V segment lost 2 bases and the J segment 7 bases; nucleotides outside the gene matches: 13. Germline CDR1 and CDR2: MNHEY and SMNVEV (reference sequence). CDR3 loop: CASSLQGLAGATAGEQYF. The DNA for the CDR3 is TGTGCCAGCAGTTTACAGGGACTAGCGGGAGCTACGGCGGGTGAGCAGTACTTC.

This chain joins TRBV27 and TRBJ2-7, with 10 positions matching TRBD2. The CDR3 extends over 15 amino acids. V lost 5 bases and J lost 3; bases outside the gene matches: 7. CDR1 MNHEY and CDR2 SMNVEV come from the germline V gene (reference sequence). The CDR3 here is CASSPHSGGGYEQYF. The CDR3 bases are TGTGCCAGCAGTCCCCACAGCGGGGGGGGCTACGAGCAGTACTTC.

The rearrangement links TRBV11-2 to TRBJ2-2; possibly TRBD2 for D (6 bases). V shed 6 bases and J shed 5 bases, with 25 bases lying between them. The V gene's germline CDR1 is SGHAT and CDR2 FQNNGV. The CDR3 runs 18 residues. CDR3 amino acids: CASRGGRGRAGRTGELFF. The CDR3 DNA sequence: TGTGCCAGCAGGGGAGGTAGGGGTAGGGCTGGAAGGACCGGGGAGCTGTTTTTT.

The J gene is TRBJ2-7, the V gene TRBV5-1; 8 bases are a match to TRBD2. The V gene's germline CDR1 is SGHRS and CDR2 YFSETQ. The CDR3 is made up of 16 amino acids. With V trimmed by 4 bases and J by 4 bases, 13 bases remained unmatched. The CDR3 nucleotides read TGCGCCAGCAGCCAAACTTCAGCGGGAGTGGGGTACGAGCAGTACTTC. Amino acids: CASSQTSAGVGYEQYF.

This chain connects TRBV28 to TRBJ2-7, with D perhaps TRBD1 (7 bases). Germline CDR1 and CDR2: MDHEN and SYDVKM. The CDR3 extends over 15 amino acids. The V end was cut by 6 bases, the J end by 5 bases, with 20 bases between. Here the CDR3 DNA reads TGTGCCAGCAGGCCCCCAGGGGGGCCTCGGGACGAGCAGTACTTC. As protein: CASRPPGGPRDEQYF.

The chain employs TRBV6-6 and TRBJ1-2; D gene unclear. The CDR3 totals 13 residues. The V end lost 6 bases, the J end lost 5 bases, and 13 bases lay between the germline ends. Germline V gives CDR1 MNHNY, CDR2 SVGAGI (reference sequence). DNA for the CDR3: TGTGCCAGCAGCCCCGCGGGAGATTATGGCTACACCTTC. Its translation is CASSPAGDYGYTF.

The chain combines TRBV28 with TRBJ1-1, with 9 bases matching TRBD1. CDR1 and CDR2 from the germline V gene are MDHEN and SYDVKM. V was clipped by 5 bases and J by 5 bases; unmatched bases: 3. The CDR3 length is 13 residues. Here the CDR3 DNA reads TGTGCCAGCAGTGGACAGGGGCTTACTGAAGCTTTCTTT. Residues: CASSGQGLTEAFF. Using reference TRBV28 and TRBJ1-1 for the parts outside the CDR3, the full variable domain is DVKVTQSSRYLVKRTGEKVFLECVQDMDHENMFWYRQDPGLGLRLIYFSYDVKMKEKGDIPEGYSVSREKKERFSLILESASTNQTSMYLCASSGQGLTEAFFGQGTRLTVV.

The V gene is TRBV25-1, the J gene TRBJ2-7; D possibly corresponds to TRBD1 (6 bases). The CDR3 covers 15 residues. Germline CDR1 and CDR2: MGHDK and SYGVNS. Trimming removed 0 bases from V and 7 bases from J, with 16 bases in between. DNA of the CDR3: TGTGCCAGCAGTGAATACTGGGACACCAATGGGGAGCAGTACTTC. It specifies CASSEYWDTNGEQYF.

The V and J genes are TRBV6-1 and TRBJ1-6, with D perhaps matching TRBD1 (5 bases). Per the germline V gene, CDR1 is MNHNS and CDR2 is SASEGT. Trimming left V 0 bases short and J 9 bases short, with 15 bases between. The CDR3 loop spans 16 amino acids. The CDR3 nucleotides are TGTGCCAGCAGTGAAGCAAATCGGGCAGGGCGTTCACCCCTCCACTTT. It translates to CASSEANRAGRSPLHF.

The V and J genes are TRBV7-9 and TRBJ2-5; D is ambiguous. With 0 bases removed from V and 5 bases from J, the gap between germline ends came to 13 bases. Looked up from germline, CDR1 is SEHNR and CDR2 is FQNEAQ (reference sequence). The CDR3 has 15 residues. The CDR3 region has the DNA TGTGCCAGCAGCTTAGCCGGGTCTGAAACGGAGACCCAGTACTTC. Amino acid sequence: CASSLAGSETETQYF.

The chain carries TRBV19 and TRBJ1-1, with 9 positions matching TRBD1. This CDR3 has 18 residues. V shed 2 bases and J 0 bases; nucleotides not matched to a gene: 10. Germline CDR1 and CDR2: LNHDA and SQIVND (reference sequence). For the CDR3, the DNA is TGTGCCAGTAGTATAAGGGGACAGGGAAATTTAATGAACACTGAAGCTTTCTTT. Protein: CASSIRGQGNLMNTEAFF.

This clone has a handful of counts. The V gene is TRBV7-2, the J gene TRBJ2-3; 13 bases align to TRBD2. The V gene's germline CDR1 is SGHTA and CDR2 FQGNSA. Trimming at V came to 2 bases and at J to 0 bases, leaving 8 bases not matched to a gene. The CDR3 length is 19 residues. CDR3 protein: CASSLRRLGLAGSTDTQYF. The CDR3 nucleotides read TGTGCCAGCAGCTTACGCAGATTGGGACTAGCGGGGAGCACAGATACGCAGTATTTT.

This clone came up once. The gene calls are TRBV7-2 and TRBJ1-6; 7 bases map to TRBD1. V was pared by 3 bases and J by 9 bases, with 8 bases of the junction left unmatched. CDR3 length equals 15 residues. Germline-derived CDR1 and CDR2 are SGHTA and FQGNSA. The CDR3 sequence is CASSFPTEGASPLHF. In nucleotides, the CDR3 is TGTGCCAGCAGCTTCCCTACGGAGGGGGCTTCACCCCTCCACTTT.

The V and J genes are TRBV20-1 and TRBJ1-1; D remains ambiguous. This CDR3 is 11 amino acids long. V lost 4 bases and J 11 bases, leaving 14 bases between the germline ends. Germline loops: CDR1 DFQATT, CDR2 SNEGSKA (reference sequence). CDR3 bases: TGCAGTGCTAAGAGGGAGCTGGGGGCTTTCTTT. It yields the protein CSAKRELGAFF.

The chain employs TRBV6-1 and TRBJ2-3; no clear D. The germline V gene encodes CDR1 MNHNS and CDR2 SASEGT. Deletions cut 2 bases from V and 5 bases from J, with 8 bases between. The CDR3 sequence is 13 residues long. The CDR3 is CASSEMARDTQYF. The CDR3 DNA follows: TGTGCCAGCAGTGAAATGGCTCGAGATACGCAGTATTTT.

The rearrangement links TRBV2 to TRBJ1-4; D perhaps matches TRBD1 (6 bases). Trimming took 7 bases from V and 7 from J, leaving 13 bases between them. This CDR3 has 13 amino acids. Germline V gives CDR1 SNHLY, CDR2 FYNNEI. CDR3 bases: TGTGCCAGCAAGGTACAGGGCGGTGAAAAACTGTTTTTT. Residues: CASKVQGGEKLFF.

This clone has only a few counts. V usage is TRBV5-5 and J usage is TRBJ2-2; perhaps TRBD1 as D (6 bases). Trimming pared 5 bases from V and 0 bases from J, leaving 14 bases between. The CDR3 is made up of 16 amino acids. CDR1 and CDR2 from the germline V gene are SGHKS and YYEKEE (reference sequence). CDR3 amino acids: CASRLQGSTNTGELFF. The CDR3 DNA follows: TGTGCCAGCAGACTACAGGGTTCAACGAACACCGGGGAGCTGTTTTTT.

The chain combines TRBV28 with TRBJ2-1; 13 bases fit TRBD2. The CDR3 contains 16 residues. The germline gives CDR1 MDHEN, CDR2 SYDVKM. Trimming removed 5 bases from V and 8 bases from J; junction bases left unmatched: 9. CDR3 bases: TGTGCCAGCAGTGCCCCACTAGCGGGAGGGCCCTATGAGCAGTTCTTC. Translation gives CASSAPLAGGPYEQFF.